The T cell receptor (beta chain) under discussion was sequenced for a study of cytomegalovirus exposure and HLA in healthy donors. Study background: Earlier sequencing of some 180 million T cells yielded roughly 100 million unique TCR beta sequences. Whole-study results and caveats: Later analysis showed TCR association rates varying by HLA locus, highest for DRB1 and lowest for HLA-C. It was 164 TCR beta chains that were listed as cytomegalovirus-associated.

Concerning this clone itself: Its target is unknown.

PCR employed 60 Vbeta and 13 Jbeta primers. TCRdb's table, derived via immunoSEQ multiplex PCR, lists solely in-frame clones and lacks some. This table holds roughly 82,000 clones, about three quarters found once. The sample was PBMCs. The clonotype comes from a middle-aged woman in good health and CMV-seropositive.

The CDR3 loop is CASSLTAGSTDTQYF. The CDR3 DNA sequence: TGTGCCAGCAGTTTAACGGCAGGGAGCACAGATACGCAGTATTTT. The chain has TRBV27 and TRBJ2-3; TRBD1 might be the D (5 bases). V was pared by 2 bases and J by 0 bases, with 9 bases between. The CDR3 extends over 15 amino acids. Germline V gene lookup returns CDR1 MNHEY and CDR2 SMNVEV (reference sequence).